Below are 6 T cell receptor beta chains sequenced from a single sample in a study of radiation and T cells in renal cell carcinoma. Clones were sequenced by immunoSEQ multiplex PCR, and TCRdb holds only the in-frame ones, with some missing. The sample holds under 35,000 clones, roughly 80% seen once. This sample's time point: blood 4 weeks post-SBRT, at nephrectomy. Indicated treatment: 15 Gy SBRT to primary tumor, nephrectomy 4 weeks later. Sequenced material: blood, taken from a patient whose treatment included radiotherapy and nephrectomy. The receptor source for this set is a man aged 60-69 years with renal cell carcinoma.

The CDR3 region is CASSPSLTASSYNEQFF. CDR3 DNA: TGCGCCAGCAGCCCTTCTTTGACGGCGAGCTCCTACAATGAGCAGTTCTTC. The V and J genes are TRBV4-3 and TRBJ2-1; no firm D call. This CDR3 is 17 amino acids long. The V gene's germline CDR1 is LGHNA and CDR2 YSLEER. V lost 4 bases, J lost 0 bases, and 16 bases lay in between.

The rearrangement joins TRBV2 to TRBJ2-3; TRBD2 matches 12 bases. There are 15 residues in the CDR3. The V gene end was trimmed by 5 bases and the J gene end by 3 bases; junction bases not matched to a gene: 3. Per the germline V gene, CDR1 is SNHLY and CDR2 is FYNNEI. The CDR3 DNA follows: TGTGCCAGCAGTTTACTAGCGGGAGGTACAGATACGCAGTATTTT. It yields the protein CASSLLAGGTDTQYF. The variable domain in full, with the rest retrieved from reference TRBV2 and TRBJ2-3, is EPEVTQTPSHQVTQMGQEVILRCVPISNHLYFYWYRQILGQKVEFLVSFYNNEISEKSEIFDDQFSVERPDGSNFTLKIRSTKLEDSAMYFCASSLLAGGTDTQYFGPGTRLTVL.

This clone has only a few counts. The chain links TRBV1 to TRBJ2-5; the DNA was not used to check the table's D call, TRBD1. TRBV1 is a known pseudogene. The CDR3 totals 16 residues. The CDR3 sequence is CTSSQDRLGVRETQYF. CDR3 sequence (DNA): TGCACCAGCAGCCAAGATAGGTTAGGGGTGAGGGAGACCCAGTACTTC.

This clone was found a few times. This sequence joins TRBV30 and TRBJ2-5, with D possibly being TRBD2 (5 bases). Trimming left V 4 bases short and J 5 bases short, with 17 bases between. The CDR3 sequence is 14 residues long. Germline assignment: CDR1 GTSNPN and CDR2 SVGIG (reference sequence). The CDR3 DNA sequence: TGTGCCTGGATGGCATCGGAGGAGCCGGAGACCCAGTACTTC. The encoded protein is CAWMASEEPETQYF.

The V call is TRBV7-7, the J call TRBJ2-5, with 7 bases that match TRBD2. Per the germline V gene, CDR1 is SSHAT and CDR2 is FNYEAQ (reference sequence). This CDR3 is 14 amino acids long. V was clipped by 5 bases and J by 2 bases; unmatched bases: 5. The CDR3 spells CASSPGGGQETQYF. In DNA form, the CDR3 reads TGTGCCAGCAGCCCAGGCGGGGGACAAGAGACCCAGTACTTC.

This chain joins TRBV7-2 and TRBJ2-3; a weak D match, TRBD2 (5 bases). Trimming took 3 bases from V and 6 from J, leaving 22 bases between them. The length of the CDR3 is 17 residues. Germline V gene data show CDR1 as SGHTA and CDR2 as FQGNSA. The CDR3 DNA is TGTGCCAGCAGCTTTGCCCTATTTGGGCCGGAGGAGGATACGCAGTATTTT. Protein product: CASSFALFGPEEDTQYF.